This TCR beta chain was observed in a study of blood T cell repertoires in COVID-19 (dated by TCRdb to between 2020 and 2021). For the study in its entirety: Samples from collaborators originated in the United States, Italy and Spain and spanned both the acute and convalescent phases of COVID-19. Nearly every sample came with metadata listing a de-identified subject ID, COVID-19 status, age in years and sex. HLA class I and class II types, where available, came from metadata supplied by the sample provider rather than from assay-based typing. The repertoires were made available in a free public database intended to serve as a resource for research on the immune response to SARS-CoV-2. Deeply sampled blood TCRbeta repertoires from subjects exposed to, actively infected with, or recovered from COVID-19 were included in the dataset. Samples were obtained from the ongoing ImmuneRACE study (first 160 participants) and from about 1,300 subjects provided by 6 global collaborators. The material from the prospective study consisted of cDNA or gDNA derived from T cells, B-cell-depleted T cells, or PBMCs.

TCRbeta CDR3 regions were amplified from genomic DNA using the immunoSEQ Assay, a bias-controlled multiplex PCR. The authors' pipeline ran thus. The number of nucleated cells in each sample was estimated from the amplification of reference gene primers within the assay. Sequence reads were collapsed and filtered to measure the absolute abundance of every unique TCRbeta CDR3 rearrangement. For each sample, productive Simpson clonality was calculated as the square root of Simpson's diversity index over productive rearrangements. What TCRdb holds here is the immuneACCESS table cut down to in-frame rearrangements. Part of the clones is not present; checked against another copy, under half of the missing clones reflect an unresolved V gene, and the others are unexplained. The V and J calls and clone size were taken over from that table, and D and trimming were inferred from the DNA. The sample table holds approximately 89,000 clones, of which about 81% were seen once. The ten largest clones take up 10% to 15% of the sample.

This clone appeared a few times. It lacks a known antigen. No quality values exist for individual bases; no much larger clone is one base distant. V gives up 6 bases and J gives up 0 bases, and the segment between their germline ends measures 11 bases. The CDR3 sequence holds 15 residues, the cysteine and phenylalanine included. CDR3 DNA is the only sequence kept; it has 45 bases, read in frame from the first base. CDR1 and CDR2 (SNHLY, FYNNEI) derive from the germline V gene. Broader findings and caveats from the paper: The amount of clinical and demographic metadata varied by source and participant and was provided uncurated.

Collaborating institutions collected whole blood in K2EDTA tubes following their own protocols. For TCRbeta analysis, collaborators shipped samples in one of three forms: frozen whole blood, isolated PBMCs, or DNA extracted from either of those sample types. The chain is made from TRBV2 and TRBJ2-2; there is no confident call for the D gene. The sequenced sample was peripheral blood. The sequence was collected from a human donor in a cohort sampled during active COVID-19. The CDR3 is CASSKWAANTGELFF. The sequence in DNA is TGTGCCAGCAGCAAATGGGCAGCGAACACCGGGGAGCTGTTTTTT. Supplemented by the reference TRBV2 and TRBJ2-2 proteins around the CDR3, the complete variable domain is EPEVTQTPSHQVTQMGQEVILRCVPISNHLYFYWYRQILGQKVEFLVSFYNNEISEKSEIFDDQFSVERPDGSNFTLKIRSTKLEDSAMYFCASSKWAANTGELFFGEGSRLTVL.